This T cell receptor (beta chain) comes out of a study of T cell responses to AZD1222 COVID-19 vaccine. General study points: Baseline seropositivity characterized only 5 or 6 AZD1222 recipients. The study sampled repertoires only after the peak T cell response.

CDR1 is SGHDN, CDR2 FVKESK, per germline. Germline trimming cut 4 bases from V and 4 bases from J; bases unmatched to any gene: 13. This CDR3 region has 17 residues. A remark on this clone: The antigen remains undetermined.

The assay was immunoSEQ multiplex PCR, and TCRdb's table has in-frame clones only and misses some. The profile shows 90,000 to 150,000 clones, roughly nine tenths of them singletons. The sequence derives from an adult in good health. The source material was peripheral blood, sampled on day 0 of AZD1222 vaccination. The genes are TRBV14 and TRBJ2-7, with 10 bases lining up with TRBD2. CDR3 protein: CASSPSFSASGRYEQYF. Written as DNA, the CDR3 is TGTGCCAGCAGCCCCTCCTTTTCGGCTAGCGGGAGATACGAGCAGTACTTC.